These T cell receptor beta chains were read from a single sample in a study of T cell repertoires in cytomegalovirus infection. Antigen specificity for these receptors is unknown. TCRdb re-analysed the reads in MiXCR, keeping a single row per CDR3 protein. Of some 800,000 distinct CDR3 sequences in the sample, about 28% are singletons; the top ten hold about 12%. The sample in question was cultured CD8+ T cells from PBMCs, obtained from culture after CMV antigen stimulation. These receptor sequences come from a human donor in good health (CMV status not recorded). Some clones in this sample may be carry-over from other donors' samples. CDR3s leave out the opening cysteine and the closing phenylalanine or tryptophan.

v_call cdr3_aa
TRBV7-6 ASSDGTENTEAF
TRBV28 ASSSLAGVYNEQF
TRBV24-1 ATSEAPGSKTGELF
TRBV4-3 ASSQDKSSLGHEQF
TRBV7-9 ASSLGNQPQH
TRBV5-4 ASSSIFSSYNEQF
TRBV7-9 ASTVLGGELF
TRBV9 ASSGRDRGLTGELF
TRBV7-9 ASSTGQGAQPQH
TRBV2 ASSDDLWELF
TRBV9 ASSGLLNGYT
TRBV6-2/TRBV6-3 ASSYMRGSYNEQF
TRBV7-6 ASSLGAGAARTQY
TRBV10-3 AIREGQGANEQF
TRBV4-1 ASSQDRGLEAF
TRBV5-1 ASSLRTGGANDNEQF
TRBV6-5 ASSYGSGGETQY
TRBV5-3 ASSTYLGYT
TRBV7-6 ASSPERGGQDTQY
TRBV7-6 ASSLGDFIYEQY
TRBV6-6 ASSYVDRENEKLF
TRBV7-9 ASSPGQGDIWAGLGIQY
TRBV10-3 AISESVSSGGHEQF
TRBV7-3 ASSRIRGLGTEAF
TRBV7-6 ASSPPGRRVD
TRBV6-1 ASTGTPGEPQH
TRBV4-1 ASSHPGLAGAGNEQF
TRBV27 ASSLPDRMNTEAF
TRBV19 ASSIWPRGDYGYT
TRBV28 ASRAFAGELF
TRBV3-1 ASSQGVELTNEKLF
TRBV19 ASSIDRDSFIYHNDQPQH
TRBV7-9 ASSLGMGARNNEQF
TRBV19 ASSIGQGNYEQY
TRBV2 ATSLAGGLNEQF
TRBV27 ASSLSQQAGGETQY
TRBV6-2/TRBV6-3 ASSYLGVPNEQF
TRBV7-9 ASSSRRVILYEQY
TRBV7-9 ASSPGAYTEAF
TRBV12-3/TRBV12-4 ASSSQGADGYT
TRBV7-6 ASSFRDRGPDYGYT
TRBV6-5 ASSQTGTGNTEAF
TRBV4-1 ASSSDKWGYT
TRBV27 ASSLGTGTIYGYT
TRBV6-5 ASRAQGAHNSPLH
TRBV7-2 ASSQQQGWTGELF
TRBV19 ASSIFMGGGQNNEQF
TRBV4-1 ASSQGRGVNTEAF
TRBV29-1 SGLHGDYGYT
TRBV10-3 AIMGQHNEQF
TRBV14 ASSPLGGGYNTEAF
TRBV6-5 ASSFNPRGGRVLGQF
TRBV7-8 ASSSPMNTEAF